The clone carrying this T cell receptor (beta chain) was detected ten times or more. What it recognizes is unknown. This sample stems from a study of T-cell reconstitution after alpha-beta-depleted transplantation in children. Study-wide results and caveats: Surviving thymic progenitors and recipient T cells were the source of high TCRbeta diversity at day 60 in some patients. There were reportedly several hundred expanded graft clones from which alpha-beta T cells came about two months after transplant. T-cell counts and diversity were attributed mostly to newly produced T cells one year after transplant.

Unique molecular identifiers tagged the TCRbeta library. MiXCR was run by TCRdb on the PCR reads, yielding one entry per CDR3 protein. The table shows hundreds of thousands of distinct CDR3 sequences, with around 13% occurring only once. Germline assignment: CDR1 SGHVS and CDR2 FNYEAQ. Trimming removed 5 bases at V and 8 bases at J, with 15 bases between. The CDR3 is 14 residues long. The clonotype comes from a girl aged 2-10 years with congenital amegakaryocytic thrombocytopenia, due to receive a stem cell transplant. Source: PBMCs, taken before TCRalphabeta/CD19-depleted stem cell transplant. This rearrangement joins TRBV7-6 to TRBJ1-4; TRBD1 might be the D (5 bases). The CDR3 DNA reads as TGTGCCAGCAGCCCTTATTTAGGGGAAGAAAAACTGTTTTTT. This codes for CASSPYLGEEKLFF.